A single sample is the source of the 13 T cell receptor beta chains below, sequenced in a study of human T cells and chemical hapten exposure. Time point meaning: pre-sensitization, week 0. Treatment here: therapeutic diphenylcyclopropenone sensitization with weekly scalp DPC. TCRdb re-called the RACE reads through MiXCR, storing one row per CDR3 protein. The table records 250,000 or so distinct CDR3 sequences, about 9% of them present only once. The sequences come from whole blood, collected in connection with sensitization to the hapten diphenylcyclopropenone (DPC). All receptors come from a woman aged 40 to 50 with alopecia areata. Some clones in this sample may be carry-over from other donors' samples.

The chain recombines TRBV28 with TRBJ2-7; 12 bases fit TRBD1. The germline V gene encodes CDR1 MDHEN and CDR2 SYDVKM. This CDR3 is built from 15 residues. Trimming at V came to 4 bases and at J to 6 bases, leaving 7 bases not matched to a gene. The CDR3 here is CASSSSGTGGREQYF. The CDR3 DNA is TGTGCCAGCAGTTCGTCCGGGACAGGGGGCCGCGAGCAGTACTTC. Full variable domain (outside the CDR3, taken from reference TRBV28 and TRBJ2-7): DVKVTQSSRYLVKRTGEKVFLECVQDMDHENMFWYRQDPGLGLRLIYFSYDVKMKEKGDIPEGYSVSREKKERFSLILESASTNQTSMYLCASSSSGTGGREQYFGPGTRLTVT.

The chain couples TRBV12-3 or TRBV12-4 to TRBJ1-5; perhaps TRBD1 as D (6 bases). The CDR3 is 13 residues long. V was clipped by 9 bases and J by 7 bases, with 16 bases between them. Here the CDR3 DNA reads TGTGCCAGTACAGGGATTGCAGGGCAGCCCCAGCATTTT. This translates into CASTGIAGQPQHF.

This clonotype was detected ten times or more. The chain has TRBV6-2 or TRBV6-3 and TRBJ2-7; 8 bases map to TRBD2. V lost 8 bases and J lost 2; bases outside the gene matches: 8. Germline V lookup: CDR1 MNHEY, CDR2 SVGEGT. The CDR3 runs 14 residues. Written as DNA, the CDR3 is TGTGCCAGCTCCCTCGGACTAGCCCCCTACGAGCAGTACTTC. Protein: CASSLGLAPYEQYF.

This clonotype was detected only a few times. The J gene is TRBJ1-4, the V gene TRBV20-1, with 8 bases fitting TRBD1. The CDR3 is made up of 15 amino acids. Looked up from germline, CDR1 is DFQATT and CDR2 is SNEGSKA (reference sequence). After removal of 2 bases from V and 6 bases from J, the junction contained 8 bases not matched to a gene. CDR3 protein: CSARPPRGRDEKLFF. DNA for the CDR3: TGCAGTGCTAGACCCCCCAGGGGGCGGGATGAAAAACTGTTTTTT.

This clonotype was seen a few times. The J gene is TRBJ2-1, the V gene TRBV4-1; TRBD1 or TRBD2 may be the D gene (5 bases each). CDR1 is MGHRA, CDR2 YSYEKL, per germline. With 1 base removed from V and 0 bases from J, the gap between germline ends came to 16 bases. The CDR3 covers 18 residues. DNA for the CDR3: TGCGCCAGCAGCCAAGTTTTAACGCCGGGACGCTCCTACAATGAGCAGTTCTTC. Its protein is CASSQVLTPGRSYNEQFF.

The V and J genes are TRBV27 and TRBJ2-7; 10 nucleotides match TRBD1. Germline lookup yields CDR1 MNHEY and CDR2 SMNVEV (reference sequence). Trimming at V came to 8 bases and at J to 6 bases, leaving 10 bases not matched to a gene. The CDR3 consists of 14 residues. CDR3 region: CASRPGQGMGEQYF. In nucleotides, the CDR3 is TGTGCCAGCCGACCGGGACAGGGGATGGGCGAGCAGTACTTC.

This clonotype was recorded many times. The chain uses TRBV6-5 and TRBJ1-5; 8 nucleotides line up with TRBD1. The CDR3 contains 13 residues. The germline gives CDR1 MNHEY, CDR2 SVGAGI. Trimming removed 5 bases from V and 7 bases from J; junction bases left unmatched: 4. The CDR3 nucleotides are TGTGCCAGCAGTGCCGGACAGGGCCAGCCCCAGCATTTT. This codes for CASSAGQGQPQHF.

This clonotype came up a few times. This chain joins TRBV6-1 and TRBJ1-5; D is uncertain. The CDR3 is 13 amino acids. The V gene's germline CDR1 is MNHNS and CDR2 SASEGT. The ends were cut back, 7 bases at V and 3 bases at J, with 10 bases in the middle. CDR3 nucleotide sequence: TGTGCCAGCATTCGGACGTTCAATCAGCCCCAGCATTTT. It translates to CASIRTFNQPQHF.

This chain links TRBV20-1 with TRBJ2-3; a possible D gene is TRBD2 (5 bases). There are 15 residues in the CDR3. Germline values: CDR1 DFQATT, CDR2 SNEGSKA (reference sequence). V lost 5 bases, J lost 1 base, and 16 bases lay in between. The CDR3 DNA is TGCAGTGCTCCTTGGGCAACGCGGGGCACAGATACGCAGTATTTT. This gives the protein CSAPWATRGTDTQYF.

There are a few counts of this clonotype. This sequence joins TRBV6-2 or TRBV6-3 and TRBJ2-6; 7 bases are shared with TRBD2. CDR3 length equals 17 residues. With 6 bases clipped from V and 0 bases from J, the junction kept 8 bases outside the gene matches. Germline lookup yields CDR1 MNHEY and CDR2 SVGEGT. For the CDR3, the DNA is TGTGCCAGCAGCCTAGGACTAGTGGACTCTGGGGCCAACGTCCTGACTTTC. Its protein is CASSLGLVDSGANVLTF.

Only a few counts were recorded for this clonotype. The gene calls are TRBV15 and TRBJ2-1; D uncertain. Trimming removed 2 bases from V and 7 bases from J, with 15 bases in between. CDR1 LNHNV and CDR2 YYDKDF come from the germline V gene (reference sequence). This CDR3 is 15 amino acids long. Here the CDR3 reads CATSRTPLPGNEQFF. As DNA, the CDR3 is TGTGCCACCAGCAGAACTCCCCTGCCCGGTAATGAGCAGTTCTTC.

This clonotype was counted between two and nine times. This CDR3 reads CASSLVGGENYGYTF. CDR3 bases: TGTGCCAGCAGCTTAGTCGGTGGGGAAAACTATGGCTACACCTTC. The rearrangement links TRBV7-2 to TRBJ1-2; D call uncertain. Germline V CDR1 and CDR2: SGHTA, FQGNSA. The CDR3 covers 15 residues. V was trimmed by 1 base and J by 2 bases, leaving 11 bases between them.

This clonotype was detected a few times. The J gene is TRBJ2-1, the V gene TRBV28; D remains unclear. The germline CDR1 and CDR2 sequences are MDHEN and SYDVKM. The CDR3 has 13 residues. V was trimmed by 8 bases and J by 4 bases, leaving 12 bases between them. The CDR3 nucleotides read TGTGCCAGCCGTCGACCGGAGTACAATGAGCAGTTCTTC. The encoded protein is CASRRPEYNEQFF.